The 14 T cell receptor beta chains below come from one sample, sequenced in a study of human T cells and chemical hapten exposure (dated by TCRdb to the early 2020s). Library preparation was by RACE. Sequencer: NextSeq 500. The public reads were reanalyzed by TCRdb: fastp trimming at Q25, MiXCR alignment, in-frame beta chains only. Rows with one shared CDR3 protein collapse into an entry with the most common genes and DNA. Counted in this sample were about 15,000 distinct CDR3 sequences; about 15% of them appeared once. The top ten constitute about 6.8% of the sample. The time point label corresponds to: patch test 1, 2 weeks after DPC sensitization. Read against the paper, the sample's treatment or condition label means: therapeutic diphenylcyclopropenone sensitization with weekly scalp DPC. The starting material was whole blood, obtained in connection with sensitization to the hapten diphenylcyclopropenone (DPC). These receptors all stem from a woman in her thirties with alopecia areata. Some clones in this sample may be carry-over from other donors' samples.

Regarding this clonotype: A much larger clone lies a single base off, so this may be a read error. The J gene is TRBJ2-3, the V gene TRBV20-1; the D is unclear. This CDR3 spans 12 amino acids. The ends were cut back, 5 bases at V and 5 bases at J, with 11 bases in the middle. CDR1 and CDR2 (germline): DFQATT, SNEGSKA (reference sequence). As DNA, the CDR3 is TGCAGTGCTGGCGGTCTGGGAGATACGCAGTATTTT. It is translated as CSAGGLGDTQYF.

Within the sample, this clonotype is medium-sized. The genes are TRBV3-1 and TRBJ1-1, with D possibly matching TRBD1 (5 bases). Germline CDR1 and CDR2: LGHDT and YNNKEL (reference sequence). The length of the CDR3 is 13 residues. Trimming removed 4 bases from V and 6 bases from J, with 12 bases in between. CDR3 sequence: CASSLGARAEAFF. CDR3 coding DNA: TGTGCCAGCAGCCTAGGGGCTCGGGCTGAAGCTTTCTTT.

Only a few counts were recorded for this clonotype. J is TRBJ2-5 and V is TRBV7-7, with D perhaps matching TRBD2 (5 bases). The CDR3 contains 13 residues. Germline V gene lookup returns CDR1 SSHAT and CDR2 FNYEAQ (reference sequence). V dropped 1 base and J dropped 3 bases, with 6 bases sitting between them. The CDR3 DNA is TGTGCCAGCAGCTTAGGGACTGAAGAGACCCAGTACTTC. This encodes CASSLGTEETQYF.

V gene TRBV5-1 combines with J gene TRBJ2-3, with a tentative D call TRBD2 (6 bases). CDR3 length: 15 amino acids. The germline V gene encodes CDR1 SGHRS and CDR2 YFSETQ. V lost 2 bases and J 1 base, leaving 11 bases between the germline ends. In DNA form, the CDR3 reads TGCGCCAGCAGCTTTCGTTGGGAGGGCACAGATACGCAGTATTTT. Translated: CASSFRWEGTDTQYF.

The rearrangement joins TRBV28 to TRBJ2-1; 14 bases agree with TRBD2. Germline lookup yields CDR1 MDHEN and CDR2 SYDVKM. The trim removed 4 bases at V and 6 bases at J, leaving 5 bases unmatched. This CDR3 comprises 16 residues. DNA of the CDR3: TGTGCCAGCAGTTCCCCCGGGACTAGCGGGAGCAATGAGCAGTTCTTC. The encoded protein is CASSSPGTSGSNEQFF.

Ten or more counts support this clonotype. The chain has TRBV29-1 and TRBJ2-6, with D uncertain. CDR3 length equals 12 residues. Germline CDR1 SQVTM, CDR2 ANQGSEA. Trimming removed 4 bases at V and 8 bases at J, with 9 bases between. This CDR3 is CSVVWVSNVLTF. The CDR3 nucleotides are TGCAGCGTTGTTTGGGTCTCCAACGTCCTGACTTTC.

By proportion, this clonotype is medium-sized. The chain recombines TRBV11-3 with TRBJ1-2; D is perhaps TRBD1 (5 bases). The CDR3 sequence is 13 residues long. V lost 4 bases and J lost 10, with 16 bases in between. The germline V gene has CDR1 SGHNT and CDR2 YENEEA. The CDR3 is CASSSGGDSTYTF. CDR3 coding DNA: TGTGCCAGCAGCTCTGGGGGTGATTCGACCTACACCTTC.

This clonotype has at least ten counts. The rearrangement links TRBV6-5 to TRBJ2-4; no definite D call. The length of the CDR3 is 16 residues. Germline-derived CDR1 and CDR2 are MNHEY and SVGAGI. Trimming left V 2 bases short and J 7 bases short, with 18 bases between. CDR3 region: CASSYEAGPIGNIQYF. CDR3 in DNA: TGTGCCAGCAGTTACGAAGCAGGACCCATCGGGAACATTCAGTACTTC.

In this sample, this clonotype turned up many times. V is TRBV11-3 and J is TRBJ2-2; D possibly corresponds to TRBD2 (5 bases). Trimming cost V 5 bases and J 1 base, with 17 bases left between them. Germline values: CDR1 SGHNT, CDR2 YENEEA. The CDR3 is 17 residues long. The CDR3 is CASSHYSGKRNTGELFF. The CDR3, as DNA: TGTGCCAGCAGCCATTATTCGGGGAAAAGGAACACCGGGGAGCTGTTTTTT.

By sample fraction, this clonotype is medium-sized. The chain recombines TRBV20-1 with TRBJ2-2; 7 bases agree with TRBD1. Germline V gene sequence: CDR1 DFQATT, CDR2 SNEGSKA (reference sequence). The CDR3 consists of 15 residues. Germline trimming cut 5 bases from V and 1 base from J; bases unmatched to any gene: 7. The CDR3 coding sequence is TGCAGTGCTGTAGACAGGGCCGGGAACACCGGGGAGCTGTTTTTT. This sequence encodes CSAVDRAGNTGELFF.

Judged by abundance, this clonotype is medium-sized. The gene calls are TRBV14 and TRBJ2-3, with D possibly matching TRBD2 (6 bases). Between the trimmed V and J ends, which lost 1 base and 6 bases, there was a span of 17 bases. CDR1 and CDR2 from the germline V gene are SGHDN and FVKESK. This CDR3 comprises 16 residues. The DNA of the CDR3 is TGTGCCAGCAGCCAAGTAGTTGGAGGGATCGTCGATACGCAGTATTTT. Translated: CASSQVVGGIVDTQYF.

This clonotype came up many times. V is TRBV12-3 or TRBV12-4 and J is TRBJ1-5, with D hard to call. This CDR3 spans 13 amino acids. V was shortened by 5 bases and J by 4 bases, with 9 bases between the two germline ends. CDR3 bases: TGTGCCAGCAGTCCCATGATAAATCAGCCCCAGCATTTT. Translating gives CASSPMINQPQHF.

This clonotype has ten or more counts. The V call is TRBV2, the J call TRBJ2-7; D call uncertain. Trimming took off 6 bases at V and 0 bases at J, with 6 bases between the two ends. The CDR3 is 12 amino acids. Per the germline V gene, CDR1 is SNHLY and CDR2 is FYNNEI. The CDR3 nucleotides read TGTGCCAGCAGCCAAATCTCCTACGAGCAGTACTTC. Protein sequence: CASSQISYEQYF.

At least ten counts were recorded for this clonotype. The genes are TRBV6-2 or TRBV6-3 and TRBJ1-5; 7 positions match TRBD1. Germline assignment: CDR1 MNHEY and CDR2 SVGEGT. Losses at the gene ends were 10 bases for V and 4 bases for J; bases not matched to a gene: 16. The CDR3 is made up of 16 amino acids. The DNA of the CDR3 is TGTGCCACTTCTAGATTTTCTGGACAGGTTAATCAGCCCCAGCATTTT. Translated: CATSRFSGQVNQPQHF.